This T cell receptor (beta chain) was sequenced during a study of T cells after posttransplantation cyclophosphamide. Treatment was busulfan-fludarabine conditioning, a marrow graft, and cyclophosphamide on days +3 and +4. Measured with immunoSEQ multiplex PCR; TCRdb has only the in-frame clones, and not every one. The sample presents roughly 15,000 clones, none singletons. Trimming took 3 bases from V and 4 from J; bases not matched to a gene: 2. The germline CDR1 and CDR2 sequences are MDHEN and SYDVKM. The CDR3 is 15 residues long. Overall study findings and caveats: Donor CD8+ memory clones often dominated recipient blood repertoires at later times. Tissue-infiltrating T cells from skin or gut overlapped little with blood T cells. Recipient CMV seropositivity and CMV reactivation strongly tracked TRB clonality.

Points on this clone: What it recognizes is unknown.

Here the sequenced sample was PBMCs, taken 950 to 1,200 days after allogeneic stem cell transplant with posttransplant cyclophosphamide. This receptor was identified in a female patient in her 40s who received an allogeneic stem cell transplant from a related donor, was CMV-positive, and had no GVHD. Part of the T cell pool may stem from the graft donor. The gene calls are TRBV28 and TRBJ2-2; 10 positions agree with TRBD1. DNA of the CDR3: TGTGCCAGCAGTTTCAGGACAGGGGGCACCGGGGAGCTGTTTTTT. Protein sequence: CASSFRTGGTGELFF.